This T cell receptor (beta chain) was sequenced during a study of control samples from healthy donors and cancer patients. The germline V gene encodes CDR1 SGDLS and CDR2 YYNGEE. This CDR3 spans 15 amino acids. Trimming shortened V by 0 bases and J by 5 bases, and 14 bases separated the two germline ends. A single count supports this clone. Clones were sequenced by immunoSEQ multiplex PCR, and TCRdb holds only the in-frame ones, with some missing. Seen here are 90,000 to 110,000 clones, around nine tenths observed once, and the top ten hold 4% to 4.5%. J is TRBJ1-1 and V is TRBV9, with no clear D. The material sequenced was blood. This sequence was found in a human donor in good health. The donor label of this sample is uncertain. DNA for the CDR3: TGTGCCAGCAGCGTAGCCCCCCAGTTGGAGACTGAAGCTTTCTTT. Residues: CASSVAPQLETEAFF.